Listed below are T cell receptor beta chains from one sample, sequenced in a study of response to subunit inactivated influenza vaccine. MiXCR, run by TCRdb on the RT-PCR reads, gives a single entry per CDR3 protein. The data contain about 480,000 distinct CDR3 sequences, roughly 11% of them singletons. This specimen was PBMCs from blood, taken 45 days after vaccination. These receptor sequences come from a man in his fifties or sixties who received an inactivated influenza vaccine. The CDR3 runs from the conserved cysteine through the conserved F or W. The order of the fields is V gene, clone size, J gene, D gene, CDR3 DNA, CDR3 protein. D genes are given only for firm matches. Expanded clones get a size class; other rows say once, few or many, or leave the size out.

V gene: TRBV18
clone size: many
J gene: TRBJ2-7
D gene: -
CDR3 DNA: TGTGCCAGCTCACAGACAGACTACGAGCAGTACTTC
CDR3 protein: CASSQTDYEQYF

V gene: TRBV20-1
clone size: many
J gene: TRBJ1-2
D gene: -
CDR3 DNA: TGCAGTGTTTCCGGACTCATCTATGGCTACACCTTC
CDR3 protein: CSVSGLIYGYTF

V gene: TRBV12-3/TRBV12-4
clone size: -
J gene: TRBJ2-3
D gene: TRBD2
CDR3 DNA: TGTGCCAGCAGTCGCGGGGGGGCTGGAGATACGCAGTATTTT
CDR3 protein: CASSRGGAGDTQYF

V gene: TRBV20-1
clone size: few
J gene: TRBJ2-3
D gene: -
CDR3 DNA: TGCAGTGCTTCCACTAGGTCTAGCACAGATACGCAGTATTTT
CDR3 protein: CSASTRSSTDTQYF

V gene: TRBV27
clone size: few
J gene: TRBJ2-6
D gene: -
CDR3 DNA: TGTGCCAGCCAGCCTGGAGTTTCTGGGGCCAACGTCCTGACTTTC
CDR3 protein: CASQPGVSGANVLTF

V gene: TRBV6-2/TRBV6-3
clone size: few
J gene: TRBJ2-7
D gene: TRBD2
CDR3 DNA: TGTGCCAGCAGCCGGAGCCTCAGCGGGAGGATTTACGAGCAGTACTTC
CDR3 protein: CASSRSLSGRIYEQYF

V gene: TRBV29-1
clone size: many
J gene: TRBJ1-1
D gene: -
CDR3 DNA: TGCAGCGTCGCCGACACTGAAGCTTTCTTT
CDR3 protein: CSVADTEAFF

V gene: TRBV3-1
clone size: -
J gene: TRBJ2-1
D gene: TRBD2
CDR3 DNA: TGTGCCAGCAGCCAAGAGGTAGCGGGACTCAACGTCTTC
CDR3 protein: CASSQEVAGLNVF

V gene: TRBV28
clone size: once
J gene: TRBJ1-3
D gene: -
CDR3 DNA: TGTGCCAGCATCATAGGAGGCCGCATGGGGGCCGGAAACACCATATATTTT
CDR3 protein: CASIIGGRMGAGNTIYF

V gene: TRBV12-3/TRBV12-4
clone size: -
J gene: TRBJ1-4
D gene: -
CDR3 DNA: TGTGCCAGCAGCCTAGAAGGGTCCACTAATGAAAAACTGTTTTTT
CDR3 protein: CASSLEGSTNEKLFF

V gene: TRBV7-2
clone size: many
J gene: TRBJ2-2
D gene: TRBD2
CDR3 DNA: TGTGCCAGCAGCTTAGGACGGGGGGGCGGCACCGGGGAGCTGTTTTTT
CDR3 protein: CASSLGRGGGTGELFF

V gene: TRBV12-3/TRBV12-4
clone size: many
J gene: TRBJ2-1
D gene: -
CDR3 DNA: TGTGCCAGCAGCCTCCCGCCTAACAATGAGCAGTTCTTC
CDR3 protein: CASSLPPNNEQFF

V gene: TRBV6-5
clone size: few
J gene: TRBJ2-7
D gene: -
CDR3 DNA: TGTGCCAGCAGTTACTCGAGGGTCGGGGGTTCCTACGAGCAGTACTTC
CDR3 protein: CASSYSRVGGSYEQYF

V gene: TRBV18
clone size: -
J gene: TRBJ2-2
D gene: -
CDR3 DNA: TGTGCTTCAGGGGTGTCAAACACCGGGGAGCTGTTTTTT
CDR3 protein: CASGVSNTGELFF

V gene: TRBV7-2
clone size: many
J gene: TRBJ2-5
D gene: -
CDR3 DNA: TGTGCCAGCAGTTTTTTGGGGGGAGAGACCCAGTACTTC
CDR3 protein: CASSFLGGETQYF

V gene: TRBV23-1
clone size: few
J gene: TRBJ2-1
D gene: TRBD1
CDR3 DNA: TGCGCCAGCAGTCAATCGGGACAGGGAAATGAGCAGTTCTTC
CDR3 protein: CASSQSGQGNEQFF

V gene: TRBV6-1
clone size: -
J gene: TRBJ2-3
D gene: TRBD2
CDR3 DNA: TGTGCCAGCGACGTCCTGGTAGCGGGAGTTACGCAGTATTTT
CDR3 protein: CASDVLVAGVTQYF

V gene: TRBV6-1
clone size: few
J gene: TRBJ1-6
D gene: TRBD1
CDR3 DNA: TGTGCCAGCAGTGACCGGGACAGAAAATCACCCCTCCACTTT
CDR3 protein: CASSDRDRKSPLHF

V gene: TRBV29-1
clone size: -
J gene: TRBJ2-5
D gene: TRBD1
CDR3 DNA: TGCAGCGTCGAGGTGGGGACAGGGGCTTCCCAAGAGACCCAGTACTTC
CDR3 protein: CSVEVGTGASQETQYF

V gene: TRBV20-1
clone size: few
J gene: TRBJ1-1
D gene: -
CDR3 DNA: TGCAGTGCTAGAAGGTCAGCGAACACTGAAGCTTTCTTT
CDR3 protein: CSARRSANTEAFF

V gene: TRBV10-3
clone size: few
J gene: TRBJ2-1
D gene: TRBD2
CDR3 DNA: TGTGCCATCAGTGAGTTTTCTAGCGGCTACAATGAGCAGTTCTTC
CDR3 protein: CAISEFSSGYNEQFF

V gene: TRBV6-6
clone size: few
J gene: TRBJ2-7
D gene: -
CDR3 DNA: TGTGCCAGCAGTTACGGGCTAAACTACGAGCAGTACTTC
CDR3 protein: CASSYGLNYEQYF

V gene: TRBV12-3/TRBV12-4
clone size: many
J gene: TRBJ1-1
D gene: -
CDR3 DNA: TGTGCCAGCAGTCACCGGACAGAGAACACTGAAGCTTTCTTT
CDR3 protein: CASSHRTENTEAFF

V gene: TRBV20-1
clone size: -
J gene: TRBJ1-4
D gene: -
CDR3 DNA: TGCAGTGCCCGAGAGTTCGAAAAACTGTTTTTT
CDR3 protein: CSAREFEKLFF

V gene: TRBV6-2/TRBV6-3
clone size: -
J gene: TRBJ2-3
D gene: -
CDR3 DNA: TGTGCCAGCAGCTCAGGACAGATAGGAGCGCCCAGGGAGTATTTT
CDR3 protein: CASSSGQIGAPREYF

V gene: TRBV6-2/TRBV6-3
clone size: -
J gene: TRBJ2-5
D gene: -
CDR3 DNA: TGTGCCAGCAGTTACTCGAACCTAGTGGAGACCCAGTACTTC
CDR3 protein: CASSYSNLVETQYF

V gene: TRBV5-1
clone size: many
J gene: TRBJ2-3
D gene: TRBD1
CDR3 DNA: TGCGCCAGCAGCGGAGACAGGGGAGCAGATACGCAGTATTTT
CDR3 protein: CASSGDRGADTQYF

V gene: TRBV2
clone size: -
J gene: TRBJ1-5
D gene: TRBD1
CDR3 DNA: TGTGCCAGCAGTGCTTGGCCAGGGGGCCTGACCCAGCATTTT
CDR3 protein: CASSAWPGGLTQHF

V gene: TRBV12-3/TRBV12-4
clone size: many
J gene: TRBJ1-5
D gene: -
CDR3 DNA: TGTGCCAGCAGTGCCGGGAGGGGAGGAGGGCAGCCCCAGCATTTT
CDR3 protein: CASSAGRGGGQPQHF

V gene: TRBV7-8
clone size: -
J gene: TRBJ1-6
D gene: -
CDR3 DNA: TGTGCCAGCAGCTTATCCAGGGGCTCTCGGAATTCACCCCTCCACTTT
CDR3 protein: CASSLSRGSRNSPLHF